This passage covers 29 T cell receptor beta chains from one sample sequenced in a study of blood T cell repertoires in COVID-19. Sequencing used immunoSEQ multiplex PCR; TCRdb keeps in-frame clones, though not all of them. Of 150,000 to 200,000 clones listed, 70% to 85% are singletons. Sample: PBMCs or T cells enriched from blood (not recorded which). All receptors come from a woman between 45 and 60 years old who had recovered from COVID-19.

The V gene is TRBV7-9, the J gene TRBJ1-1; 9 bases are shared with TRBD1. The CDR3 length is 16 residues. With V trimmed by 5 bases and J by 4 bases, 11 bases remained unmatched. Germline assignment: CDR1 SEHNR and CDR2 FQNEAQ (reference sequence). CDR3 in amino acids: CASSRVAGQGITEAFF. CDR3 in DNA: TGTGCCAGCAGCCGAGTCGCGGGACAGGGAATCACTGAAGCTTTCTTT.

The chain uses TRBV3-1 (or the pseudogene TRBV3-2) and TRBJ2-7; D possibly corresponds to TRBD2 (5 bases). Germline V gives CDR1 LGHDT, CDR2 YNNKEL (reference sequence). This CDR3 has 13 amino acids. The ends were cut back, 4 bases at V and 4 bases at J, with 11 bases in the middle. The CDR3 sequence is CASSLNRGYEQYF. The CDR3 bases are TGTGCCAGCAGCCTCAATCGGGGTTACGAGCAGTACTTC.

The rearrangement joins TRBV28 to TRBJ1-2, with 7 positions matching TRBD1. V gave up 6 bases and J gave up 1 base; unmatched junction bases: 8. The germline gives CDR1 MDHEN, CDR2 SYDVKM. The CDR3 contains 15 residues. The CDR3 spells CASRTGTDLNYGYTF. CDR3 bases: TGTGCCAGCAGGACTGGGACAGACCTTAACTATGGCTACACCTTC.

J is TRBJ2-1 and V is TRBV7-2; 12 bases map to TRBD2. Germline loops: CDR1 SGHTA, CDR2 FQGNSA. The CDR3 covers 15 residues. Germline trimming cut 2 bases from V and 10 bases from J; bases unmatched to any gene: 6. CDR3 coding DNA: TGTGCCAGCAGCTTACTAGCGGGAGGGTCGGGGGAGCAGTTCTTC. Translating it yields CASSLLAGGSGEQFF.

The chain employs TRBV4-3 and TRBJ2-7; 10 bases are a match to TRBD2. The V segment lost 0 bases and the J segment 4 bases; nucleotides outside the gene matches: 6. CDR3 length equals 16 residues. Germline V CDR1 and CDR2: LGHNA, YSLEER. As DNA, the CDR3 is TGCGCCAGCAGCCAAGATCGCGGACTAGCGGAATACGAGCAGTACTTC. This translates into CASSQDRGLAEYEQYF.

The chain recombines TRBV7-5 with TRBJ1-4. TRBV7-5 is a listed pseudogene. The CDR3 loop spans 17 amino acids. The CDR3 region has the DNA TGTGTCAGAAGCTTAGGGGGCGGGGACGAGATGACGAAGTGGGTGTTTTTT. Translating gives CVRSLGGGDEMTKWVFF.

The V call is TRBV3-1 (or the pseudogene TRBV3-2), the J call TRBJ1-2; D is possibly TRBD1 (6 bases). Trimming pared 0 bases from V and 8 bases from J, leaving 7 bases between. Germline-derived CDR1 and CDR2 are LGHDT and YNNKEL (reference sequence). The CDR3 totals 12 residues. CDR3 sequence (DNA): TGTGCCAGCAGCCAAGATACAGGGGGCTACACCTTC. It encodes CASSQDTGGYTF.

The chain carries TRBV11-2 and TRBJ2-1; TRBD2 matches at 11 bases. The germline V gene encodes CDR1 SGHAT and CDR2 FQNNGV. V dropped 6 bases and J dropped 5; count of bases not matched to a gene: 9. This CDR3 spans 16 amino acids. As DNA, the CDR3 is TGTGCCAGCAGTCCCTCGACTAGCGGGATCCACAATGAGCAGTTCTTC. This translates into CASSPSTSGIHNEQFF.

The chain employs TRBV4-1 and TRBJ2-5, with TRBD2 matching 12 bases. The trim removed 1 base at V and 4 bases at J, leaving 1 base unmatched. Germline V gives CDR1 MGHRA, CDR2 YSYEKL. The CDR3 runs 15 residues. CDR3 coding DNA: TGCGCCAGCAGCCAAGGGACTAGCGGGACAGAGACCCAGTACTTC. It yields the protein CASSQGTSGTETQYF.

The chain recombines TRBV19 with TRBJ2-3; 8 bases are a match to TRBD1. With V trimmed by 5 bases and J by 5 bases, 9 bases remained unmatched. The CDR3 runs 15 residues. Germline CDR1 LNHDA, CDR2 SQIVND (reference sequence). The CDR3 loop reads CASSSLLTGVDTQYF. CDR3 coding DNA: TGTGCCAGTAGTTCCTTATTGACAGGGGTAGATACGCAGTATTTT.

The chain recombines TRBV6-6 with TRBJ1-2; 7 bases map to TRBD1. CDR1 is MNHNY and CDR2 is SVGAGI in the germline V gene (reference sequence). V lost 7 bases and J lost 6; bases outside the gene matches: 11. This CDR3 comprises 14 residues. The CDR3 is CASTRTGTDDGYTF. The CDR3 DNA reads as TGTGCCAGCACCAGAACCGGGACAGATGATGGCTACACCTTC.

The V gene is TRBV19, the J gene TRBJ2-3; a possible D gene is TRBD2 (5 bases). Trimming took 7 bases from V and 1 from J, leaving 18 bases between them. CDR3 length: 16 amino acids. Germline lookup yields CDR1 LNHDA and CDR2 SQIVND (reference sequence). The CDR3 protein is CASKQRAGLGTDTQYF. The CDR3 DNA is TGTGCCAGTAAACAACGGGCGGGCCTCGGCACAGATACGCAGTATTTT.

CDR3 sequence (DNA): TGTGCCAGCAGTACAGGGTTCACTGAAGCTTTCTTT. Amino acids: CASSTGFTEAFF. The chain combines TRBV2 with TRBJ1-1; the D gene is possibly TRBD1 (6 bases). The V gene's germline CDR1 is SNHLY and CDR2 FYNNEI. The ends were cut back, 5 bases at V and 4 bases at J, with 8 bases in the middle. The length of the CDR3 is 12 residues.

This chain joins TRBV11-1 and TRBJ1-5, with 8 bases fitting TRBD1. J lost 7 bases, V lost 5 bases, and 4 bases had no gene match. From germline, CDR1 is SGHAT and CDR2 FQDESV (reference sequence). There are 13 residues in the CDR3. The CDR3 coding sequence is TGTGCCAGCAGCCAGGGGGCCAGGCAGCCCCAGCATTTT. This translates into CASSQGARQPQHF.

Turning to this clone: This sequence may be a read error, since a much larger clone differs from it by one base. The sample carries other DNA sequences with the same CDR3. The chain is built from TRBV27 and TRBJ2-7; D possibly corresponds to TRBD1 (5 bases). Trimming shortened V by 3 bases and J by 0 bases, and 9 bases separated the two germline ends. This CDR3 comprises 14 residues. CDR1 is MNHEY and CDR2 is SMNVEV in the germline V gene (reference sequence). CDR3 nucleotide sequence: TGTGCCAGCAGTTTGACAGCCCTCTCCTACGAGCAGTACTTC. This sequence encodes CASSLTALSYEQYF.

The chain links TRBV15 to TRBJ2-7, with 7 bases matching TRBD1. There are 14 residues in the CDR3. Germline CDR1 is LNHNV and CDR2 is YYDKDF (reference sequence). Unmatched junction bases numbered 8, after V lost 8 bases and J lost 1 base. The CDR3 here is CATRWTGGSYEQYF. DNA for the CDR3: TGTGCCACCCGCTGGACAGGCGGGTCCTACGAGCAGTACTTC.

The chain recombines TRBV2 with TRBJ1-5, with 9 bases that match TRBD1. Germline assignment: CDR1 SNHLY and CDR2 FYNNEI. Trimming at V came to 7 bases and at J to 6 bases, leaving 7 bases not matched to a gene. The CDR3 is 14 amino acids. CDR3 residues: CASNPQGAGQPQHF. CDR3 nucleotides: TGTGCCAGCAACCCACAGGGGGCGGGTCAGCCCCAGCATTTT.

The chain couples TRBV7-9 to TRBJ2-5, with 11 bases lining up with TRBD1. The CDR3 loop spans 17 amino acids. The germline CDR1 and CDR2 sequences are SEHNR and FQNEAQ (reference sequence). J gave up 7 bases and V 5 bases, and 15 bases lay outside the gene matches. Written as DNA, the CDR3 is TGTGCCAGCAGCCCCCCCCAGGTCGGGACAGGGGGTGGGACCCAGTACTTC. This gives the protein CASSPPQVGTGGGTQYF.

The gene calls are TRBV24-1 and TRBJ2-1; 9 nucleotides line up with TRBD1. The CDR3 has 18 amino acids. J lost 5 bases, V lost 0 bases, and 10 bases had no gene match. Germline lookup yields CDR1 KGHDR and CDR2 SFDVKD. The CDR3 DNA reads as TGTGCCACCAGTGATTTGGGAGGTACAGGGGGCTTGAACAATGAGCAGTTCTTC. Residues: CATSDLGGTGGLNNEQFF.

The chain couples TRBV30 to TRBJ1-5, with D maybe TRBD1 (6 bases). Trimming took off 0 bases at V and 6 bases at J, with 21 bases between the two ends. Germline V gene data show CDR1 as GTSNPN and CDR2 as SVGIG (reference sequence). The CDR3 length is 17 residues. The CDR3 nucleotides read TGTGCCTGGAGTGTACCGTGGGGGGGCGCGTCGATTCAGCCCCAGCATTTT. Encoded protein: CAWSVPWGGASIQPQHF.

The chain recombines TRBV21-1 with TRBJ1-4; the table gives TRBD1 as D, unverified against the DNA. TRBV21-1 is a pseudogene segment. The CDR3 covers 15 residues. CDR3 region: CASSSGQMVNEKLFF. The CDR3 DNA reads as TGTGCCAGCAGCTCGGGACAGATGGTGAATGAAAAACTGTTTTTT.

The gene calls are TRBV28 and TRBJ2-7; 9 bases are shared with TRBD2. Germline lookup yields CDR1 MDHEN and CDR2 SYDVKM. Unmatched junction bases numbered 15, after V lost 6 bases and J lost 6 bases. The CDR3 extends over 16 amino acids. This CDR3 is CASRRRTSVPPTEQYF. The CDR3 DNA reads TGTGCCAGCAGACGAAGGACTAGCGTACCTCCTACCGAGCAGTACTTC.

CDR3: CASSESGRASGEQFF. The CDR3 bases are TGTGCCAGCAGTGAAAGCGGGAGGGCCAGTGGTGAGCAGTTCTTC. This rearrangement joins TRBV2 to TRBJ2-1, with TRBD2 matching over 10 bases. The trim removed 2 bases at V and 9 bases at J, leaving 7 bases unmatched. Germline CDR1 reads SNHLY; CDR2 reads FYNNEI. The CDR3 loop spans 15 amino acids.

The chain links TRBV4-2 to TRBJ1-2; weak D call: TRBD1 (5 bases). Germline V CDR1 and CDR2: LGHNA, YNFKEQ. The V end lost 0 bases, the J end lost 4 bases, and 6 bases lay between the germline ends. This CDR3 comprises 13 residues. The CDR3 here is CASSQDGAYGYTF. For the CDR3, the DNA is TGTGCCAGCAGCCAAGATGGGGCCTATGGCTACACCTTC.

The rearrangement links TRBV7-6 to TRBJ2-3; no definite D call. Germline V gene sequence: CDR1 SGHVS, CDR2 FNYEAQ. V gave up 5 bases and J gave up 5 bases, with 8 bases separating them. The CDR3 loop spans 12 amino acids. DNA of the CDR3: TGTGCCAGCAGCCAGTACCGAGATACGCAGTATTTT. Protein product: CASSQYRDTQYF. Looking up the rest from reference TRBV7-6 and TRBJ2-3 gives the full variable domain: GAGVSQSPRYKVTKRGQDVALRCDPISGHVSLYWYRQALGQGPEFLTYFNYEAQQDKSGLPNDRFSAERPEGSISTLTIQRTEQRDSAMYRCASSQYRDTQYFGPGTRLTVL.

The V call is TRBV6-2 or TRBV6-3, the J call TRBJ2-1; 8 positions agree with TRBD2. The CDR3 runs to 14 residues. V trimming: 2 bases; J trimming: 3 bases; junction bases outside the gene matches: 0. CDR1 is MNHEY, CDR2 SVGEGT, per germline. In DNA, the CDR3 is TGTGCCAGCAGTTACACTAGCGGCTACAATGAGCAGTTCTTC. Translating gives CASSYTSGYNEQFF.

The rearrangement links TRBV3-1 (or the pseudogene TRBV3-2) to TRBJ1-1, with 7 bases lining up with TRBD1. V shed 6 bases, J shed 7 bases, and the junction held 8 bases outside the gene matches. The CDR3 length is 13 residues. Germline CDR1 and CDR2: LGHDT and YNNKEL (reference sequence). The CDR3 protein is CASSRTGVIEAFF. The DNA of the CDR3 is TGTGCCAGCAGTCGAACAGGGGTAATTGAAGCTTTCTTT.

J is TRBJ2-1 and V is TRBV30; 15 bases fit TRBD2. This CDR3 has 16 residues. Germline CDR1 is GTSNPN and CDR2 is SVGIG (reference sequence). V gave up 7 bases and J gave up 5 bases; unmatched junction bases: 9. The CDR3 sequence is CASRTSGRAMNNEQFF. The CDR3 region has the DNA TGTGCCTCCCGGACTAGCGGGAGGGCCATGAACAATGAGCAGTTCTTC. Full variable domain (outside the CDR3, taken from reference TRBV30 and TRBJ2-1): SQTIHQWPATLVQPVGSPLSLECTVEGTSNPNLYWYRQAAGRGLQLLFYSVGIGQISSEVPQNLSASRPQDRQFILSSKKLLLSDSGFYLCASRTSGRAMNNEQFFGPGTRLTVL.

The V and J genes are TRBV24-1 and TRBJ2-3; 7 bases match TRBD1. The CDR3 loop spans 13 amino acids. CDR1 is KGHDR, CDR2 SFDVKD, per germline. V lost 9 bases and J lost 2; bases outside the gene matches: 4. The CDR3: CATGGQNTDTQYF. The CDR3 DNA is TGTGCCACCGGGGGACAGAACACAGATACGCAGTATTTT.